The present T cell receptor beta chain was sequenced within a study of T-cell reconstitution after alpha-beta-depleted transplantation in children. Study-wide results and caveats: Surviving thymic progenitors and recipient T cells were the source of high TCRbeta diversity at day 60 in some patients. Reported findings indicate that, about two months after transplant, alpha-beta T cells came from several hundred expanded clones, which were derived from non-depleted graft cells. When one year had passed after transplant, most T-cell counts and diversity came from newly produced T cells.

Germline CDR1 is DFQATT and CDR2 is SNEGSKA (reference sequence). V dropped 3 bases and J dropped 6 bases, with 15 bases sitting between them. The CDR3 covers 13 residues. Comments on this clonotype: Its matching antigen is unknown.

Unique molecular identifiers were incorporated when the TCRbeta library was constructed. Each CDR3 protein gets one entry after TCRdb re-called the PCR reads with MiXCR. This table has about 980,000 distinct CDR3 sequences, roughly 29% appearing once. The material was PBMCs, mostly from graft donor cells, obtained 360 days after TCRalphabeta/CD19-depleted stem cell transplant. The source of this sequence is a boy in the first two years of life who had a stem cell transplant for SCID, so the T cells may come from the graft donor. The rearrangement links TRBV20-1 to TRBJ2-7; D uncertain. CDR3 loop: CSARTGAVSEQYF. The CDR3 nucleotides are TGCAGTGCTAGGACTGGAGCCGTGAGCGAGCAGTACTTC.